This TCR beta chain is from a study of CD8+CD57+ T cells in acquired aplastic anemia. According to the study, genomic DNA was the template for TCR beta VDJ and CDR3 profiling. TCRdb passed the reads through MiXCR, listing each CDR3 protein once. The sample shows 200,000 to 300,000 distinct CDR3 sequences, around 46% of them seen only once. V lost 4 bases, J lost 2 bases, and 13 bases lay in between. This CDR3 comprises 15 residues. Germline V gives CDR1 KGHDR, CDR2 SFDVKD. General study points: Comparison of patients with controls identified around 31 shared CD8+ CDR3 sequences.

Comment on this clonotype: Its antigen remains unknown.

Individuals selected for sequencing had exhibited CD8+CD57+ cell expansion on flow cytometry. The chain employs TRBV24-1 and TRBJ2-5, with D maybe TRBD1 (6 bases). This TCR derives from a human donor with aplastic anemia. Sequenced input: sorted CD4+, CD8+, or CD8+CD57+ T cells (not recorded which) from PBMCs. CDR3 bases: TGTGCCACCAGTGACTCCGGGACACCTCAAGAGACCCAGTACTTC. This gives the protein CATSDSGTPQETQYF.